This T cell receptor beta chain was recorded in a study of blood T cell repertoires in COVID-19. Under the authors' procedure: It was from reference gene primer amplification that nucleated cell counts were estimated. Profiled with immunoSEQ multiplex PCR; TCRdb holds only in-frame clones, not every one. The V and J calls and clone size are taken from that table; D and trimming were inferred from the DNA. The table includes 300,000 to 450,000 clones, around 86% detected once. The CDR3 consists of 13 residues. V was pared by 5 bases and J by 9 bases, with 6 bases of the junction left unmatched. Germline V gene sequence: CDR1 SGHAT, CDR2 FQNNGV.

The sequence derives from a human donor in a cohort sampled during active COVID-19. Input material: peripheral blood. The chain has TRBV11-2 and TRBJ2-1; 8 bases fit TRBD1. CDR3 sequence: CASSPIDRGEQFF. As DNA, the CDR3 is TGTGCCAGCAGCCCCATAGACAGGGGTGAGCAGTTCTTC.